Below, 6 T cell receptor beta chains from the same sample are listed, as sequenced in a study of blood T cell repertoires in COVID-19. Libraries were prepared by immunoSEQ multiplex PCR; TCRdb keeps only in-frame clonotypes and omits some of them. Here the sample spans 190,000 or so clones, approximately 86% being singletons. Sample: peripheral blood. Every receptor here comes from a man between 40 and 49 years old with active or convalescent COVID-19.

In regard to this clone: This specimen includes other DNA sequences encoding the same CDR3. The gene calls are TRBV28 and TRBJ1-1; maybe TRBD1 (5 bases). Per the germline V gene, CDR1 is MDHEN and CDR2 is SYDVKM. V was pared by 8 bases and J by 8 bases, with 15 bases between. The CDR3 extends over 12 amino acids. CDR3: CASSLQGTEAFF. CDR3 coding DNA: TGTGCCAGCTCTCTCCAGGGTACCGAAGCTTTCTTT.

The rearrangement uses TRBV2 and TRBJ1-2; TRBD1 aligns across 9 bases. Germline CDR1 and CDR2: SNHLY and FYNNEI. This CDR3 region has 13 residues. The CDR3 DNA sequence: TGTGCGATAAACCGGGACAGGGACAATGGCTACACCTTC. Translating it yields CAINRDRDNGYTF.

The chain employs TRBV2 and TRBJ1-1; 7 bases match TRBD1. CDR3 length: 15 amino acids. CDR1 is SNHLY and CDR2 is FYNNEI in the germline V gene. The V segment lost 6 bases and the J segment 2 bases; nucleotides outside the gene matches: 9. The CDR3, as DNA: TGTGCCAGCAGCTCCGCGGGACAGAGAAACACTGAAGCTTTCTTT. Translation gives CASSSAGQRNTEAFF.

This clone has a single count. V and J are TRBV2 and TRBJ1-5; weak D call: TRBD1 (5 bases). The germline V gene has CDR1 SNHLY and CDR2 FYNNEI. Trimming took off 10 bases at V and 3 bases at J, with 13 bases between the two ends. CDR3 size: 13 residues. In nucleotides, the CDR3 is TGTGCCATCTCCGACAGCAACAATCAGCCCCAGCATTTT. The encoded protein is CAISDSNNQPQHF.

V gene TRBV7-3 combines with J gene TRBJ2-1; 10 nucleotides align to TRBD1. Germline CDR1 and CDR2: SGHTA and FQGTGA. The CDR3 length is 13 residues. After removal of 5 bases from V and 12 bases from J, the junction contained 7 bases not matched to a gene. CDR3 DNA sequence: TGTGCCAGCAGCCCCCCGGGACAGGGGAGGCAGTTCTTC. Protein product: CASSPPGQGRQFF.

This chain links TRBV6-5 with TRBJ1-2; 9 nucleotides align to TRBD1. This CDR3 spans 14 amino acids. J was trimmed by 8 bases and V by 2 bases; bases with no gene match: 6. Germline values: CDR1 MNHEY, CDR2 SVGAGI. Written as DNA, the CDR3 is TGTGCCAGCAGTTACACAGGGGGCGCGGGGGGCTACACCTTC. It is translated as CASSYTGGAGGYTF.